The T cell receptor (beta chain) under discussion was sequenced for a study of T cells in Graves' hyperthyroidism and ophthalmopathy. Amplification of TCR beta CDR3 regions was performed using RNA transcripts as template. With the HTBI primer set, the TCR CDR3 went through a first round of RT-PCR. TCRdb analysed the multiplex PCR reads with MiXCR anew, one entry per CDR3 protein. The repertoire holds fewer than 600,000 distinct CDR3 sequences, with 11% to 15% as singletons. Germline CDR1 reads MNHEY; CDR2 reads SVGAGI. V dropped 1 base and J dropped 2 bases, with 12 bases sitting between them. The CDR3 is 16 amino acids. This clonotype was picked up many times.

This receptor was obtained from a woman in her 40s with Graves' hyperthyroidism. Sequencing was carried out using blood. This chain connects TRBV6-5 to TRBJ2-1; D is uncertain. CDR3 residues: CASSYWSQATYNEQFF. CDR3 bases: TGTGCCAGCAGTTACTGGAGTCAGGCAACCTACAATGAGCAGTTCTTC.